The 3 T cell receptor beta chains below all came from one sample that was sequenced in a study of blood T cells in healthy people across ages. The authors ran a second PCR of about 7 to 12 cycles using a sample-barcoded 5' primer and a J-beta primer mix. MiXCR, applied by TCRdb to the 5' RACE reads, yields one record per CDR3 protein. The sample has 850,000 to 950,000 distinct CDR3 sequences, around 28% seen once; the top ten hold around 15%. Material: blood. The origin of the receptors is a woman over 75 in good health.

The genes are TRBV6-7 and TRBJ1-3; D uncertain. TRBV6-7 is treated as an ORF (open reading frame) with a function not yet certain. Trimming stripped 2 bases from V and 0 bases from J, with 2 bases between. This CDR3 is built from 13 residues. DNA for the CDR3: TGTGCCAGCAGTTACAACTCTGGAAACACCATATATTTT. Translation: CASSYNSGNTIYF.

This clonotype showed up many times. The V and J genes are TRBV6-1 and TRBJ2-5, with D uncertain. Germline V lookup: CDR1 MNHNS, CDR2 SASEGT. Trimming took off 2 bases at V and 2 bases at J, with 18 bases between the two ends. This CDR3 contains 17 residues. The CDR3, as DNA: TGTGCCAGCAGTGAACACCGCGGACGGCCGGCACAAGAGACCCAGTACTTC. Protein sequence: CASSEHRGRPAQETQYF.

This clonotype was seen many times. The chain is built from TRBV10-1 and TRBJ2-7; D is tentatively TRBD1 or TRBD2 (5 bases each). There are 14 residues in the CDR3. V was trimmed by 5 bases and J by 2 bases, leaving 13 bases between them. CDR1 WNHNN and CDR2 SYGVQD come from the germline V gene (reference sequence). CDR3 residues: CASSRGTGTYEQYF. The CDR3 nucleotides read TGCGCCAGCAGTCGAGGGACGGGGACCTACGAGCAGTACTTC.